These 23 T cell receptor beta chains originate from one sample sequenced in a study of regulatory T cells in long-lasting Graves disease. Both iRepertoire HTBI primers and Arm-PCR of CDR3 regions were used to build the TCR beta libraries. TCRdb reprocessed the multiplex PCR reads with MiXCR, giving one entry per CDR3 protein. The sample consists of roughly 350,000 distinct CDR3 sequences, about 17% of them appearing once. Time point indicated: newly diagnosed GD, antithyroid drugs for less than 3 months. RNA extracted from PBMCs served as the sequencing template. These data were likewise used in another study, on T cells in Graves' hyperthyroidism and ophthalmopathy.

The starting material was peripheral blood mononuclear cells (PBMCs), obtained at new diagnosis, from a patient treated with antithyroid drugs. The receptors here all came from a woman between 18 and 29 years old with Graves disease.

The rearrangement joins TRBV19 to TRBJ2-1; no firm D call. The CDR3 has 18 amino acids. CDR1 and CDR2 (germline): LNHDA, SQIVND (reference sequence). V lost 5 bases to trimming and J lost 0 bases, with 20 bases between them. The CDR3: CASSLMRLAAGSYNEQFF. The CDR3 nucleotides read TGTGCCAGTAGTCTAATGAGGTTGGCGGCAGGCTCCTACAATGAGCAGTTCTTC.

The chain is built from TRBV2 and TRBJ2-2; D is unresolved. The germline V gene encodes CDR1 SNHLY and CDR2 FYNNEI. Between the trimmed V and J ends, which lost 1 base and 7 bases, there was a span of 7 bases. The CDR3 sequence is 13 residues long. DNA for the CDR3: TGTGCCAGCAGTGAAGTAGTTGTCGGGGAGCTGTTTTTT. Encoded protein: CASSEVVVGELFF.

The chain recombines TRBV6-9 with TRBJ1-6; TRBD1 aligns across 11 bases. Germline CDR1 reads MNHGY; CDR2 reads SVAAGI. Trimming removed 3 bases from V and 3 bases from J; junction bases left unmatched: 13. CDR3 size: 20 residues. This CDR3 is CASSYSPGQGAQRYNSPLHF. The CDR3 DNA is TGTGCCAGCAGTTACTCCCCTGGACAGGGGGCTCAGCGCTATAATTCACCCCTCCACTTT.

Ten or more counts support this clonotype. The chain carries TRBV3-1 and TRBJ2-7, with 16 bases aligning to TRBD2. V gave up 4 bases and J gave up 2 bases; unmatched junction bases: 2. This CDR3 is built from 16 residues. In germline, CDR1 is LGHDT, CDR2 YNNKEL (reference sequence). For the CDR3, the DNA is TGTGCCAGCAGCCCGGGACTAGCGGGAGGGCCCTACGAGCAGTACTTC. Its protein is CASSPGLAGGPYEQYF.

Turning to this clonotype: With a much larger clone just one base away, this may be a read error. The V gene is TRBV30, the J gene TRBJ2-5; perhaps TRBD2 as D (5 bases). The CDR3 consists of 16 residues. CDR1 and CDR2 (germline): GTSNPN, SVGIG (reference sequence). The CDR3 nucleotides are TGTGCCTGGAGTCTACGATTTGGGAGCGAACAAGAGATCCAGTACTTC. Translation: CAWSLRFGSEQEIQYF.

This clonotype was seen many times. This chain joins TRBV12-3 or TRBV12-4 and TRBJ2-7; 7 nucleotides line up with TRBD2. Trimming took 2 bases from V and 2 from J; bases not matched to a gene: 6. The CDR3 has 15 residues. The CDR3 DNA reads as TGTGCCAGCAGTTTATGGGGCGGGAGCGCCTACGAGCAGTACTTC. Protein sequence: CASSLWGGSAYEQYF.

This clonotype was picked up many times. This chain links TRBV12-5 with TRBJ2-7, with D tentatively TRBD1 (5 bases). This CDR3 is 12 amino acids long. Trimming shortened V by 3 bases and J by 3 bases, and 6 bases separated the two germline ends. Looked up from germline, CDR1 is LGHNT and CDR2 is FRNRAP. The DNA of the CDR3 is TGTGCTAGTGGTTTAGACAGCTACGAGCAGTACTTC. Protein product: CASGLDSYEQYF.

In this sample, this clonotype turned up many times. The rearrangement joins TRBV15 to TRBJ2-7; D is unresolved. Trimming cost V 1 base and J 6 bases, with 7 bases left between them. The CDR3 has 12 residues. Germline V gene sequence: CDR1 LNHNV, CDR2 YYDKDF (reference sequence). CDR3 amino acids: CATSRGVSEQYF. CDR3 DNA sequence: TGTGCCACCAGCAGAGGGGTATCCGAGCAGTACTTC. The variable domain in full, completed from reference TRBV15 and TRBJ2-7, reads DAMVIQNPRYQVTQFGKPVTLSCSQTLNHNVMYWYQQKSSQAPKLLFHYYDKDFNNEADTPDNFQSRRPNTSFCFLDIRSPGLGDTAMYLCATSRGVSEQYFGPGTRLTVT.

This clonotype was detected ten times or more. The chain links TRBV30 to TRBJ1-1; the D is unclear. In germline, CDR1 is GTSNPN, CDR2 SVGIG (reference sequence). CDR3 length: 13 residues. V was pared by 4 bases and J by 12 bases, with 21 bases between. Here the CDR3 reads CAWTPLRGPNPFF. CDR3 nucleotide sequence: TGTGCCTGGACCCCCCTCCGCGGTCCTAACCCTTTCTTT.

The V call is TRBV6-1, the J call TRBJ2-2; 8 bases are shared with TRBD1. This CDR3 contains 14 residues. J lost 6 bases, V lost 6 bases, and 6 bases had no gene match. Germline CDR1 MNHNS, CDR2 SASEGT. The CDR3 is CASSRTGYPGELFF. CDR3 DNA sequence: TGTGCCAGCAGCAGGACAGGGTATCCCGGGGAGCTGTTTTTT.

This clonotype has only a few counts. The CDR3 region has the DNA TGTGCCAGTTCTAAAGCGGGGCATGAGCAGTTCTTC. As protein: CASSKAGHEQFF. This chain joins TRBV28 and TRBJ2-1; 7 nucleotides agree with TRBD2. The CDR3 covers 12 residues. CDR1 and CDR2 from the germline V gene are MDHEN and SYDVKM. The V gene end was trimmed by 9 bases and the J gene end by 8 bases; junction bases not matched to a gene: 7.

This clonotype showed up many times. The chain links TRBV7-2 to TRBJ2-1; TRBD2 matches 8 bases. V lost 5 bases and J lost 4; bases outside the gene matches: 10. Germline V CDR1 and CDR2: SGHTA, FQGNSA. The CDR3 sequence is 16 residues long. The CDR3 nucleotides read TGTGCCAGCAGCGATATAGCGGGAAATAGGTACAATGAGCAGTTCTTC. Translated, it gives CASSDIAGNRYNEQFF.

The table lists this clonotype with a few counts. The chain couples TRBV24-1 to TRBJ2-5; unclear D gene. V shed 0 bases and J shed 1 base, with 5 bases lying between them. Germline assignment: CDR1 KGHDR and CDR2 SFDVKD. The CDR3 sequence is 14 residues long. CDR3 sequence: CATSDLGPQETQYF. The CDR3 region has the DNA TGTGCCACCAGTGATTTGGGCCCCCAAGAGACCCAGTACTTC.

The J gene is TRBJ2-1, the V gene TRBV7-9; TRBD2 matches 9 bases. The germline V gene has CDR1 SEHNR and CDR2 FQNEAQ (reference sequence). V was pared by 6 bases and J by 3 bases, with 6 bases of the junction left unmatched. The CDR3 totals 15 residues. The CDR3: CASSDSRGGYNEQFF. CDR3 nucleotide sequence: TGTGCCAGCAGTGACTCGCGGGGGGGCTACAATGAGCAGTTCTTC.

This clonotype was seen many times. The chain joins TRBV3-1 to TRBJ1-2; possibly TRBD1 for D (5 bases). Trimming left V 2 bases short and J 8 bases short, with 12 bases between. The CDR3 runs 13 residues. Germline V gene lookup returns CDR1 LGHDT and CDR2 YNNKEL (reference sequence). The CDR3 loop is CASSQRQFGGYTF. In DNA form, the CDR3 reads TGTGCCAGCAGCCAACGACAGTTCGGAGGCTACACCTTC.

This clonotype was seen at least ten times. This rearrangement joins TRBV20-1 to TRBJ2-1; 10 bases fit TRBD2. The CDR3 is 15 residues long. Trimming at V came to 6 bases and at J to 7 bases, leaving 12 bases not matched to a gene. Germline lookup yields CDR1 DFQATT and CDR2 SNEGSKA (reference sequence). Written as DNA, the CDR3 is TGCAGTGCCCCCAGCGGGGGGGCTTCGATGAATGAGCAGTTCTTC. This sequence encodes CSAPSGGASMNEQFF.

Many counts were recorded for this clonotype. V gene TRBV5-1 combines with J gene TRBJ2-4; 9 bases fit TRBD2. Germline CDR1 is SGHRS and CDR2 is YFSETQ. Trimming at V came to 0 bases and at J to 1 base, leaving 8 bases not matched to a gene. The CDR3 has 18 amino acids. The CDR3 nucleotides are TGCGCCAGCAGCTTGGGCGGGAGGGCCGCTCGGGCCAAAAACATTCAGTACTTC. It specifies CASSLGGRAARAKNIQYF.

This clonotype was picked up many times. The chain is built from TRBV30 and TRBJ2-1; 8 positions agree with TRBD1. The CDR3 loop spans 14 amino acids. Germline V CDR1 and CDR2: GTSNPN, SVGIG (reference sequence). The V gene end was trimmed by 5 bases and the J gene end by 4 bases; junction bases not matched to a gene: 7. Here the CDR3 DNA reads TGTGCCTGGGGCTCAGGGGGCCCTTACAATGAGCAGTTCTTC. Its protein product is CAWGSGGPYNEQFF. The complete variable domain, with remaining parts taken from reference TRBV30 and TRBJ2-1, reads SQTIHQWPATLVQPVGSPLSLECTVEGTSNPNLYWYRQAAGRGLQLLFYSVGIGQISSEVPQNLSASRPQDRQFILSSKKLLLSDSGFYLCAWGSGGPYNEQFFGPGTRLTVL.

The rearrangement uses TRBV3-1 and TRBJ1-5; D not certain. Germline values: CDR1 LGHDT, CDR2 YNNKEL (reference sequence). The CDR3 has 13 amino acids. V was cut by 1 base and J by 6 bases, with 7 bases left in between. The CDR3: CASSQGASQPQHF. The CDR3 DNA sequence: TGTGCCAGCAGCCAAGGTGCAAGTCAGCCCCAGCATTTT.

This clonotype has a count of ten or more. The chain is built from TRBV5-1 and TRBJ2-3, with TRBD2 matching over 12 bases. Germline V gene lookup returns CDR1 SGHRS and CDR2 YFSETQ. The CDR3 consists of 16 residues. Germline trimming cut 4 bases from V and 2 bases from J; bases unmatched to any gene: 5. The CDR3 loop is CASSLLAGGFTDTQYF. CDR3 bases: TGCGCCAGCAGCCTCCTAGCGGGAGGGTTCACAGATACGCAGTATTTT.

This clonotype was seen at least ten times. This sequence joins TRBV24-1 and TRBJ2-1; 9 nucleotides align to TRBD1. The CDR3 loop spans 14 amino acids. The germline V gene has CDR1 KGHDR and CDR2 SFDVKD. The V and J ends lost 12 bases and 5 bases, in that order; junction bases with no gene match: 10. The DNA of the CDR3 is TGTGCCTCCAACCACAGGGGGCATGACAATGAGCAGTTCTTC. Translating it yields CASNHRGHDNEQFF.

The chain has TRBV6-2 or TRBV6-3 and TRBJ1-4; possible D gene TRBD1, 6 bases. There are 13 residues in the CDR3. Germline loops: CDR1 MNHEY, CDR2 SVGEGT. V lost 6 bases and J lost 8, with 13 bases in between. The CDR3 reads CASRGAPGEKLFF. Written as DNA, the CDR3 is TGTGCCAGCAGGGGGGCGCCGGGAGAAAAACTGTTTTTT.

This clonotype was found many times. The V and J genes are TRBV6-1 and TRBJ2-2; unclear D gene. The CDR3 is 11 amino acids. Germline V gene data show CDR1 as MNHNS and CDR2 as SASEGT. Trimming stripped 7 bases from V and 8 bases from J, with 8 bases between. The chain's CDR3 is CASTNGGELFF. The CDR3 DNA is TGTGCCAGCACCAACGGGGGGGAGCTGTTTTTT.